This T cell receptor beta chain came from a study of blood T cell repertoires in COVID-19. Overall study context: Specimens from acute and convalescent COVID-19 originated in the United States, Italy and Spain. In each case, the material was cDNA or gDNA derived from T cells, B-cell-depleted T cells, or PBMCs.

Enrolled through a virtual design, the participants were between about 18 and 100 years of age and came from around 25 US areas. The table came from immunoSEQ multiplex PCR; TCRdb's copy has only in-frame clones and leaves some out. The sample holds a few hundred thousand clones, 90% seen once. The germline gives CDR1 SGHTA, CDR2 FQGNSA. The CDR3 consists of 16 residues. V was clipped by 2 bases and J by 0 bases, with 8 bases between them. The chain couples TRBV7-2 to TRBJ1-6, with D perhaps matching TRBD1 (6 bases). The specimen sequenced was PBMCs or T cells enriched from blood (not recorded which). This TCR was recovered from a man between 18 and 35 years old who had recovered from COVID-19. The CDR3 reads CASSLQGSSYNSPLHF. The CDR3 DNA follows: TGTGCCAGCAGCTTACAGGGGTCCTCCTATAATTCACCCCTCCACTTT.